This section outlines one T cell receptor beta chain sequence together with its context. This record belongs to a study of blood T cell repertoires in COVID-19. Study-wide context: Specimens from acute and convalescent COVID-19 originated in the United States, Italy and Spain. Nucleic acid was either cDNA or gDNA, and it came from T cells, B-cell-depleted T cells, or PBMCs.

Per the original data handling: It was from reference gene primer amplification that nucleated cell counts were estimated. This table comes from immunoSEQ multiplex PCR, and its TCRdb copy is limited to in-frame clones, with some not included. V and J calls and clone size are as listed in that table; D and trimming were resolved from the DNA. The sample contains 100,000 to 120,000 clones, around 90% of which appear only once. The sample taken for sequencing was peripheral blood. This sequence was found in a woman aged 50 to 60 with acute or convalescent COVID-19.

This CDR3 is CASSRLSDRMNTEAFF. CDR3 bases: TGTGCCAGCAGCCGTCTATCGGACAGAATGAACACTGAAGCTTTCTTT. The chain carries TRBV5-5 and TRBJ1-1; the D gene is possibly TRBD1 (6 bases). Germline CDR1 SGHKS, CDR2 YYEKEE (reference sequence). Between the trimmed V and J ends, which lost 4 bases and 0 bases, there was a span of 16 bases. This CDR3 has 16 residues.